The source of this T cell receptor (beta chain) is a study of cytomegalovirus exposure and HLA in healthy donors. The germline V gene encodes CDR1 SGHTA and CDR2 FQGNSA. V gave up 5 bases and J gave up 15 bases, with 20 bases separating them. CDR3 length: 13 residues. Generated by immunoSEQ multiplex PCR, the TCRdb table keeps only in-frame clones and is missing some. This sample yields under 300,000 clones, of which 90% are seen a single time; under 0.4% belongs to the top ten. Whole-study results and caveats: As confirmed in vitro, a few CMV-associated chains were specific for CMV antigens. According to reports, the classifier identified cytomegalovirus status with high specificity and sensitivity.

As concerns this clone: Its specificity is not known.

The V gene is TRBV7-2, the J gene TRBJ2-1; unclear D gene. This receptor was taken from a woman aged 18-30 years in good health and CMV-seronegative. Sequencing was performed on PBMCs. CDR3 amino acids: CASSPPPPRLPFF. CDR3 coding DNA: TGTGCCAGCAGCCCACCACCCCCTAGGCTTCCGTTCTTC.